This T cell receptor beta chain was obtained from a study of T cell responses to AZD1222 COVID-19 vaccine. Whole-study results and caveats: Repertoires were collected only later (after the peak T cell response had occurred). Across spike, vaccine-associated CD4 TCRs were found, dominant at 160-218 and 743-854.

Germline V lookup: CDR1 SQVTM, CDR2 ANQGSEA. The CDR3 totals 13 residues. V lost 1 base and J lost 7, with 11 bases in between. Method: immunoSEQ multiplex PCR; TCRdb's copy keeps in-frame clones and lacks some. The top ten clones hold 6% to 7.5% of a sample with fewer than 150,000 clones, 90% to 95% of them seen once. Of note for this clone: Its antigen is not identified.

The chain has TRBV29-1 and TRBJ2-1; D is unresolved. This TCR derives from an adult who received the AZD1222 COVID-19 vaccine. The sample consisted of peripheral blood, taken 28 days after the second AZD1222 dose. For the CDR3, the DNA is TGCAGCGTTGAAGCGATCGGATATAATGAGCAGTTCTTC. This encodes CSVEAIGYNEQFF.